This entry features one T cell receptor beta chain sequence. The table came from immunoSEQ multiplex PCR; TCRdb's copy has only in-frame clones and leaves some out. Among about 380,000 clones listed, 90% to 98% were seen once. These data are taken from a study of shared clonotypes between healthy human individuals. V was trimmed by 3 bases and J by 4 bases, leaving 7 bases between them. The CDR3 is made up of 13 amino acids. Looked up from germline, CDR1 is MDHEN and CDR2 is SYDVKM. The V gene is TRBV28, the J gene TRBJ2-1, with no clear D. The TCR was taken from a man aged 25-45 years in good health. The sequenced material came from memory CD8+ T cells sorted from blood. Subset specified: CD45RO+ cells pooled with CCR7-negative TemRA cells. The CDR3 spells CASSLEAYNEQFF. In nucleotides, the CDR3 is TGTGCCAGCAGTTTGGAAGCATACAATGAGCAGTTCTTC.